The T cell receptor (beta chain) under discussion was sequenced for a study of T cells in Graves' hyperthyroidism and ophthalmopathy. Study results and caveats: For ophthalmopathy, model prediction preceded onset by a median approximately 6 months. Among thyroid clonotypes expanded above 0.001, most also appeared in blood.

Many counts were recorded for this clonotype. Its antigen is unidentified. Researchers took RNA transcripts and amplified the TCR beta CDR3 regions from them. The TCR CDR3 was amplified in a first-round RT-PCR using the HTBI primer set. TCRdb ran MiXCR on the multiplex PCR reads and lists one entry per CDR3 protein. The sample consists of some 200,000 distinct CDR3 sequences, approximately 16% of them appearing once. An absence of ophthalmopathy progression within 18 months meant stable Graves' hyperthyroidism. Clinical symptoms, serum thyroxine, TRAb, thyroid ultrasound and orbital computed tomography informed diagnoses. This TCR was recovered from a woman aged 50 to 65 with Graves' hyperthyroidism. Material for sequencing was blood.

As DNA, the CDR3 is TGTGCCACCAGTGACCCCCTTGGATACAATGAGCAGTTCTTC. Amino acid sequence: CATSDPLGYNEQFF. The V gene is TRBV24-1, the J gene TRBJ2-1; D ambiguous. V was trimmed by 4 bases and J by 4 bases, leaving 10 bases between them. CDR3 length: 14 residues. Per germline, CDR1 KGHDR and CDR2 SFDVKD.